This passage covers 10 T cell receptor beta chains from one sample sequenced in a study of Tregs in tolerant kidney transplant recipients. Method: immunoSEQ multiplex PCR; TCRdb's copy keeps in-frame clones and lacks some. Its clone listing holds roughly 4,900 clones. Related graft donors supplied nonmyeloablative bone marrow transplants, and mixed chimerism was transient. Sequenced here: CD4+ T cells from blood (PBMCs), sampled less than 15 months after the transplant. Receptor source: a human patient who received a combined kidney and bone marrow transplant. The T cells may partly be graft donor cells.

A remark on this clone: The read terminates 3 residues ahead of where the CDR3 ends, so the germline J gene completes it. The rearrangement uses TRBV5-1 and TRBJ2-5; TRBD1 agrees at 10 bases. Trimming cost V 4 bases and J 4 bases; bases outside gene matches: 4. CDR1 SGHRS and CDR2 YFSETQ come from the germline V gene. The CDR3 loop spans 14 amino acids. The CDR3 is CASSRTGGRETQYF. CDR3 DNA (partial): TGCGCCAGCAGCAGGACAGGGGGTAGAGAGACC.

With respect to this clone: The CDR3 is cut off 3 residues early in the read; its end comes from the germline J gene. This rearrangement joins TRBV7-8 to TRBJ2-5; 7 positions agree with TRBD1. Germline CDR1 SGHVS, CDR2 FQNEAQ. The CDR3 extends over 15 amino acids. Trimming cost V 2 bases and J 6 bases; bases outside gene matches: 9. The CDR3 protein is CASSLIVTGKKTQYF. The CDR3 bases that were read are TGTGCCAGCAGCTTAATTGTGACAGGGAAGAAGACC.

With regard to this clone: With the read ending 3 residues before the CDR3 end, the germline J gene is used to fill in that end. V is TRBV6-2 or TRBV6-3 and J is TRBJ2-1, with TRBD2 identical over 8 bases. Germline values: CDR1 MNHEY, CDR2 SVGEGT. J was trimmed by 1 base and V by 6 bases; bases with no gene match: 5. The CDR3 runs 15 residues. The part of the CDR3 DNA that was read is TGTGCCAGCAGCCTCTCGGGGGGGTCCTACAATGAG. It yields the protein CASSLSGGSYNE. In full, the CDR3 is CASSLSGGSYNEQFF.

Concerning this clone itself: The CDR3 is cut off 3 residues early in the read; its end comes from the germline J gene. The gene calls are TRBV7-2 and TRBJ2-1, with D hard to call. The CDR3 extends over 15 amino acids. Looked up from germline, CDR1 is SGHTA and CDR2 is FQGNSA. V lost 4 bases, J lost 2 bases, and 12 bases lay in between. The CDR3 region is CASSSARPPYNEQFF. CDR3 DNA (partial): TGTGCCAGCAGCTCAGCGCGGCCACCCTACAATGAG.

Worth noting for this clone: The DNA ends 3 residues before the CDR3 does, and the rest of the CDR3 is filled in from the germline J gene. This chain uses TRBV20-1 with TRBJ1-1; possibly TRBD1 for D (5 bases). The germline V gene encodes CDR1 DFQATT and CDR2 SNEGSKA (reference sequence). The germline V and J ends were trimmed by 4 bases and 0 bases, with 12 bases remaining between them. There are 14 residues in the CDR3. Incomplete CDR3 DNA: TGCAGTGCTACCAGACAGACCTTGAACACTGAA. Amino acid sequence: CSATRQTLNTE. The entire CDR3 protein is CSATRQTLNTEAFF.

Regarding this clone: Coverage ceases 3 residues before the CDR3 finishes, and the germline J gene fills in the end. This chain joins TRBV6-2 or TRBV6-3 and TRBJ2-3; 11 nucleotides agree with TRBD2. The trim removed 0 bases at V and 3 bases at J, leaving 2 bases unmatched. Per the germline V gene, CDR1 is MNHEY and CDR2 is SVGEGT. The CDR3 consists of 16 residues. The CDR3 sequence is CASSYSTSGRTDTQYF. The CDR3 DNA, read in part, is TGTGCCAGCAGTTACTCTACTAGCGGGAGAACAGATACG.

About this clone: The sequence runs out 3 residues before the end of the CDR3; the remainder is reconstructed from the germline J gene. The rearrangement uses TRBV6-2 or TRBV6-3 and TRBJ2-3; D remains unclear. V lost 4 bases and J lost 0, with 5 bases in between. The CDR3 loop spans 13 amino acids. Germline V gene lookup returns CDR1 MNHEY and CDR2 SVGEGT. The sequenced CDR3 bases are TGTGCCAGCAGTTTCGGGAGCACAGATACG. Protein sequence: CASSFGSTDT. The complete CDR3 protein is CASSFGSTDTQYF.

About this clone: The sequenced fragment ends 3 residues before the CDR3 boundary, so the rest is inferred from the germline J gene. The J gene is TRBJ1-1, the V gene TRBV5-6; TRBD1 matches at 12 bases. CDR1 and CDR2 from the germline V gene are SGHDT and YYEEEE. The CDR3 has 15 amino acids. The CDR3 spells CASTLPGQGARGAFF. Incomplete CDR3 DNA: TGTGCCAGCACCTTACCGGGACAGGGGGCGCGAGGA.

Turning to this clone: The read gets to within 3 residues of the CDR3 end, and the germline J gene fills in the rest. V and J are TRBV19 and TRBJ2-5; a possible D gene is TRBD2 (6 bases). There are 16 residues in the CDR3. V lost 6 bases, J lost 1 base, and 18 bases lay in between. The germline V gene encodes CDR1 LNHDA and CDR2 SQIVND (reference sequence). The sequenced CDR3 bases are TGTGCCAGTAGCCGAGGGGCACACGGGGGCCAAGAGACC. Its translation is CASSRGAHGGQET. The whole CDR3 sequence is CASSRGAHGGQETQYF.

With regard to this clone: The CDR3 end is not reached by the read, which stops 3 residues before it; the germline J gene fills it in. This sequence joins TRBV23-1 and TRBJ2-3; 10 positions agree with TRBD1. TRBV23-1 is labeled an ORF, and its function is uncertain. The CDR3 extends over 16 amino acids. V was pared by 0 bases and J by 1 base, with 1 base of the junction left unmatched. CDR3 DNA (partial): TGCGCCAGCAGTCAATCGGGACAGGGGCGCACAGATACG. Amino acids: CASSQSGQGRTDT. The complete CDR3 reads CASSQSGQGRTDTQYF.